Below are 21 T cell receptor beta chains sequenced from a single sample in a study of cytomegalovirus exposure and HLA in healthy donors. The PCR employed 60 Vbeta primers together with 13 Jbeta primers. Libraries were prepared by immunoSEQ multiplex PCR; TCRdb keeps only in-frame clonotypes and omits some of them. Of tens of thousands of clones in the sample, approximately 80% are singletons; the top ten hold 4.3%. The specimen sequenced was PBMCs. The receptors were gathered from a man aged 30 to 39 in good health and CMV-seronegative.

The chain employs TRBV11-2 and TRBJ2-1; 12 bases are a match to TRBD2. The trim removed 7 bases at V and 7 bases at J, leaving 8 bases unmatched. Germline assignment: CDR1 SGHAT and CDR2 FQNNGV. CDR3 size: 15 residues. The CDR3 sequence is CASTSGLAGMNEQFF. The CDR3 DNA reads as TGTGCCAGCACCTCGGGACTAGCGGGTATGAATGAGCAGTTCTTC.

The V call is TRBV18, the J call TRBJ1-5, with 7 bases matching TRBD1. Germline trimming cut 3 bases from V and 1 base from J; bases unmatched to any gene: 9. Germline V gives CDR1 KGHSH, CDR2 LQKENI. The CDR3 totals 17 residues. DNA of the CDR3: TGTGCCAGCTCACCCCCGACAGGGACTCGGAGCAATCAGCCCCAGCATTTT. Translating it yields CASSPPTGTRSNQPQHF.

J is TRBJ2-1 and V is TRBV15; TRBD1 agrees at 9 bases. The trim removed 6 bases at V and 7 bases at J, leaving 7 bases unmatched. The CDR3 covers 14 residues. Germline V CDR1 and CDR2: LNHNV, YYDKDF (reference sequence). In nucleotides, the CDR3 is TGTGCCACCAGGGGTAGGACAGGGGATAATGAGCAGTTCTTC. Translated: CATRGRTGDNEQFF.

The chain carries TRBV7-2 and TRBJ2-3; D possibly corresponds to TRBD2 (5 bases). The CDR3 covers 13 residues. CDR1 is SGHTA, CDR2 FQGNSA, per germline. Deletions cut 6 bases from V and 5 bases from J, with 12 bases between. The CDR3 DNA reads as TGTGCCAGCAGGCCCTTGGGAGTAGATACGCAGTATTTT. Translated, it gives CASRPLGVDTQYF.

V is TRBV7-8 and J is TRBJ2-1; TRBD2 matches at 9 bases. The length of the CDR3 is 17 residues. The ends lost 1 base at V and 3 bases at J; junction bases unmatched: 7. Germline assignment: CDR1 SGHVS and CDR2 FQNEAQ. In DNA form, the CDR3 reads TGTGCCAGCAGCTTAGTTTTTAGGACTAGCGACTACAATGAGCAGTTCTTC. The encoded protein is CASSLVFRTSDYNEQFF. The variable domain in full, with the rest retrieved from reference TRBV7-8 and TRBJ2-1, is GAGVSQSPRYKVAKRGQDVALRCDPISGHVSLFWYQQALGQGPEFLTYFQNEAQLDKSGLPSDRFFAERPEGSVSTLKIQRTQQEDSAVYLCASSLVFRTSDYNEQFFGPGTRLTVL.

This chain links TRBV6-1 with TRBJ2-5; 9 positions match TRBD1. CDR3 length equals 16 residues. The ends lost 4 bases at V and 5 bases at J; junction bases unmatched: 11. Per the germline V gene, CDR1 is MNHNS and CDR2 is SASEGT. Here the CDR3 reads CASSATGTGRRETQYF. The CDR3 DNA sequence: TGTGCCAGCAGTGCCACCGGGACAGGGAGAAGGGAGACCCAGTACTTC.

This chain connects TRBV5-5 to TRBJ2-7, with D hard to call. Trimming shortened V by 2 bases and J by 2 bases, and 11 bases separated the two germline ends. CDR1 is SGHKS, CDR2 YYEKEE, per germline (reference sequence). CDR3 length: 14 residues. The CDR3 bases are TGTGCCAGCAGCTTTCGCATGTCAGCCTACGAGCAGTACTTC. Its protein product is CASSFRMSAYEQYF.

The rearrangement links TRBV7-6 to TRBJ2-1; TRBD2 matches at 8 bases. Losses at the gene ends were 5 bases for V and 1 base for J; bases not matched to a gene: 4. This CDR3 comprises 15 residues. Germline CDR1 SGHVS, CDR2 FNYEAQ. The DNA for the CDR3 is TGTGCCAGCAGCCCTCGGGGGGGGTCCTACAATGAGCAGTTCTTC. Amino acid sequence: CASSPRGGSYNEQFF.

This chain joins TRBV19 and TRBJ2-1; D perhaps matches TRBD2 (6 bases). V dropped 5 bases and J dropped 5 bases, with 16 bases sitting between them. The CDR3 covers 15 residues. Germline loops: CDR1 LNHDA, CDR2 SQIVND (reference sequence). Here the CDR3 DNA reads TGTGCCAGTAGTCCTCGGGACTCTCGAAACAATGAGCAGTTCTTC. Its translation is CASSPRDSRNNEQFF.

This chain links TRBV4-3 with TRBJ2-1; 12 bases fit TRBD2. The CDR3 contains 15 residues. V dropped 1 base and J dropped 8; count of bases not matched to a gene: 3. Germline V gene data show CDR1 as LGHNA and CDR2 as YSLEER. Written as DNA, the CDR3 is TGCGCCAGCAGCCAAGGGCTAGCGGGAGGGGATGAGCAGTTCTTC. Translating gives CASSQGLAGGDEQFF.

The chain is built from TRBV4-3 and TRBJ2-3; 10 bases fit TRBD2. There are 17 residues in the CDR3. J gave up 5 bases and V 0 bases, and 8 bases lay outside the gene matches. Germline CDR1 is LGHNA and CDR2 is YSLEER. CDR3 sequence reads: CASSQERLAGEVDTQYF. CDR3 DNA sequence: TGCGCCAGCAGCCAAGAGAGGCTAGCGGGAGAGGTAGATACGCAGTATTTT.

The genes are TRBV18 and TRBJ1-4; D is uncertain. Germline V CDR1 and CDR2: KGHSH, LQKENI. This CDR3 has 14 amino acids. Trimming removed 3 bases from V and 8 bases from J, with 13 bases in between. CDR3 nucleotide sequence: TGTGCCAGCTCACCGTGGCCGCTCAGGGAAAAACTGTTTTTT. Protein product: CASSPWPLREKLFF.

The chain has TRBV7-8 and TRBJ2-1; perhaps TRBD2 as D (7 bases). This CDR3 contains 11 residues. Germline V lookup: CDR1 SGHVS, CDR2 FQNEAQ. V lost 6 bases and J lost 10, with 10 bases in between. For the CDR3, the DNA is TGTGCCAGCAGGGGAGGGACAGAGCAGTTCTTC. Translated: CASRGGTEQFF.

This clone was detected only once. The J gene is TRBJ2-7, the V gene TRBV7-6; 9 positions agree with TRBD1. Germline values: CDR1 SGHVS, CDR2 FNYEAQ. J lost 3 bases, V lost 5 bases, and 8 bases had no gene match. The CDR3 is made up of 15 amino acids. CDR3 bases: TGTGCCAGCAGCCGAAATCCGGGACAGGGCTACGAGCAGTACTTC. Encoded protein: CASSRNPGQGYEQYF.

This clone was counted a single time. The CDR3, as DNA: TGTGCCAGCAGCGTAGATGGCAGGATTATGAACACTGAAGCTTTCTTT. Translated, it gives CASSVDGRIMNTEAFF. This chain uses TRBV9 with TRBJ1-1; no reliable D call. CDR1 SGDLS and CDR2 YYNGEE come from the germline V gene. With 0 bases removed from V and 0 bases from J, the gap between germline ends came to 12 bases. CDR3 length equals 16 residues.

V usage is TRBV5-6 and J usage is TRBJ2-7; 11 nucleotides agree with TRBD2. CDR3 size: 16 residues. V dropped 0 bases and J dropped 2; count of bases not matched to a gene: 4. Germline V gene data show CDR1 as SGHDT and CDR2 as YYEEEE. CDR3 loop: CASSLAGTSGTYEQYF. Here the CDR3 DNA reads TGTGCCAGCAGCTTGGCCGGGACTAGCGGAACCTACGAGCAGTACTTC.

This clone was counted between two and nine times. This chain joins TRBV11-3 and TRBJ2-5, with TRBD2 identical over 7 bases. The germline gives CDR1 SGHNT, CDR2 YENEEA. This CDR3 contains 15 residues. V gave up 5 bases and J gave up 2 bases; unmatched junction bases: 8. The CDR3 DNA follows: TGTGCCAGCAGCGCGGGAGTGGGGCCACAAGAGACCCAGTACTTC. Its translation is CASSAGVGPQETQYF.

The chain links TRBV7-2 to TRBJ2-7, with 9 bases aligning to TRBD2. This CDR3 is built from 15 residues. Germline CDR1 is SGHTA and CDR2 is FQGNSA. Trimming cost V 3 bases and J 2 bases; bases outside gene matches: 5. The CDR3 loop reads CASSFSGGLPYEQYF. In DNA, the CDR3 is TGTGCCAGCAGCTTTAGCGGGGGCCTGCCCTACGAGCAGTACTTC.

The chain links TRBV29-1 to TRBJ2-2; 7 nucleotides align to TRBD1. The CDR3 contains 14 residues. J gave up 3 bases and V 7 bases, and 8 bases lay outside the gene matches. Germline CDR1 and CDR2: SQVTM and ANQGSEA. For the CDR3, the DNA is TGCAGCGCCCTCACAGGGGTGGACACCGGGGAGCTGTTTTTT. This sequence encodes CSALTGVDTGELFF.

The CDR3 DNA reads as TGTGCCAGCAGTTACTCGGGCGGGAGCTCCTACGAGCAGTACTTC. Its translation: CASSYSGGSSYEQYF. The chain recombines TRBV6-6 with TRBJ2-7; TRBD2 aligns across 7 bases. CDR3 length: 15 residues. V lost 0 bases and J lost 0; bases outside the gene matches: 2. Germline CDR1 is MNHNY and CDR2 is SVGAGI (reference sequence).

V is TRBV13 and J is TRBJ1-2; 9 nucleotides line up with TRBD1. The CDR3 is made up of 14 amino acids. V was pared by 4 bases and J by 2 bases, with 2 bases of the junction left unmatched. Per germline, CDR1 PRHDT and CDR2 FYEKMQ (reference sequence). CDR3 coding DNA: TGTGCCAGCAGCTCGGGACAGGGCAACTATGGCTACACCTTC. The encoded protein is CASSSGQGNYGYTF.